The present T cell receptor (beta chain) was sequenced within a study of blood T cell repertoires in COVID-19. Across the study: Samples taken during acute and convalescent COVID-19 were collected in the United States, Italy and Spain.

Assay: immunoSEQ multiplex PCR; the TCRdb copy retains only in-frame clones and omits some. The table records approximately 70,000 clones, about 66% of them present only once. The TCR sequence derives from a woman aged 55-69 years who had been exposed to COVID-19. The sequenced material came from PBMCs or T cells enriched from blood (not recorded which).

The CDR3 DNA sequence: TGTGCCAGCAGTCCCGGGAATTACCAAGAGACCCAGTACTTC. Residues: CASSPGNYQETQYF. The chain recombines TRBV6-6 with TRBJ2-5; a weak D match, TRBD2 (5 bases). CDR1 and CDR2 (germline): MNHNY, SVGAGI (reference sequence). Trimming shortened V by 5 bases and J by 0 bases, and 10 bases separated the two germline ends. This CDR3 is 14 amino acids long.